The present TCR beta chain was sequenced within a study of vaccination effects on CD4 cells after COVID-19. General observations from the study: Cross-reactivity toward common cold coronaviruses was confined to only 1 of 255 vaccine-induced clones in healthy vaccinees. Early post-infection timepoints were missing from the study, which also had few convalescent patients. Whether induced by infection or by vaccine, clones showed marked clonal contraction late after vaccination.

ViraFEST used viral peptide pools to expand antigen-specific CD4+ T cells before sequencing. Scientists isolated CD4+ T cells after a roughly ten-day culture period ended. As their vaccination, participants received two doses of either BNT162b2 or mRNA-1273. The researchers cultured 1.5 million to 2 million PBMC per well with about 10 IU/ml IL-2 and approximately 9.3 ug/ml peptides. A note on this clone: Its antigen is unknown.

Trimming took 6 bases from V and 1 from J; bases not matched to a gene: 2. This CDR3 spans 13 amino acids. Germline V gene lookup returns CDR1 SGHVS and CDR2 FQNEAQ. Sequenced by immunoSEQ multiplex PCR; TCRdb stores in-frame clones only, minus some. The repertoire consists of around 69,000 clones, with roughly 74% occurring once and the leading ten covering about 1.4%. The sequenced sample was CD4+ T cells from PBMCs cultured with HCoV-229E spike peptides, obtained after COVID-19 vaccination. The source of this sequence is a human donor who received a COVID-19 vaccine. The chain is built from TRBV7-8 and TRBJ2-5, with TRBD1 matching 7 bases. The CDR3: CASRTGIQETQYF. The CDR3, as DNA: TGTGCCAGCAGGACAGGGATCCAAGAGACCCAGTACTTC.